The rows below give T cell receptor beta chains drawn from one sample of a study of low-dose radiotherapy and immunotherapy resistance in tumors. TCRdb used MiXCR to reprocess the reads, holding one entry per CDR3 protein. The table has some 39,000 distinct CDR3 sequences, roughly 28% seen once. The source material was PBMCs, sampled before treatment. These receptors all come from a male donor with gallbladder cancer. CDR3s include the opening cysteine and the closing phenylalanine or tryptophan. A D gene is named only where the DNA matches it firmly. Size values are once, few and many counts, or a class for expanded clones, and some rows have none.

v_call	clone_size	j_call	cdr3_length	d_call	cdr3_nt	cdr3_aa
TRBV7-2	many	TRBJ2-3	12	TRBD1	TGTGCCAGCAGACAGGGGGCGGATACGCAGTATTTT	CASRQGADTQYF
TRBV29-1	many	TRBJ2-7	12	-	TGCAGCGTTGCCCCAGGGGCCTACGAGCAGTACTTC	CSVAPGAYEQYF
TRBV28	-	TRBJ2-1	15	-	TGTGCCAGCAGCTGGGGGAGGGGGAGCTACAATGAGCAGTTCTTC	CASSWGRGSYNEQFF
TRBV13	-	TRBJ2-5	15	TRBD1	TGTGCCAGCAGACGTAGCTCAGGGGGCCAAGAGACCCAGTACTTC	CASRRSSGGQETQYF
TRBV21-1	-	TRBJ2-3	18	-	TGTGCCAGCAGCAGTAGGATAAGGCTAGCGGATAAAACAGATATGCAGTATTTT	CASSSRIRLADKTDMQYF
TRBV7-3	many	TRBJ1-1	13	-	TGTGCCAGCAGCTTACAGTGGGGCGGGGAAGCTTTCTTT	CASSLQWGGEAFF
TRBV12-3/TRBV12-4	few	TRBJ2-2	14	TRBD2	TGTGCCAGCAGTTTTTCACTAGCGCCCGGGGAGCTGTTTTTT	CASSFSLAPGELFF
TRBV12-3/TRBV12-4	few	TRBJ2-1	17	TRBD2	TGTGCCAGCAGTTTGATCGGTGGGGAGCTAGCGGAGAATGAGCAGTTCTTC	CASSLIGGELAENEQFF
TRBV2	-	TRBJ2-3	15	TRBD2	TGTGCCAGCAGACTAGCGGGAGGGATGACAGATACGCAGTATTTT	CASRLAGGMTDTQYF
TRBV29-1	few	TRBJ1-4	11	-	TGCAGCGTCAGAAGGGAGGAAAAACTGTTTTTT	CSVRREEKLFF
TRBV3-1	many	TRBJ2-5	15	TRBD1	TGTGCCAGCAGCCCGGGACAGGGGGTGGGAGAGACCCAGTACTTC	CASSPGQGVGETQYF
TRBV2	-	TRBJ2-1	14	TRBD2	TGTGCCAGCAGGATAGCGGGAGTGGGAAATGGGCAGTTCTTC	CASRIAGVGNGQFF
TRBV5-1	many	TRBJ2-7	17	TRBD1	TGCGCCAGCAGCTTGGAGGGGACAGGGATAGACTCCTACGAGCAGTACTTC	CASSLEGTGIDSYEQYF
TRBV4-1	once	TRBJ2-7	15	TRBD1	TGCGCCAGCAGCAACAGGGGGGTGGGATCCTACGAGCAGTACTTC	CASSNRGVGSYEQYF
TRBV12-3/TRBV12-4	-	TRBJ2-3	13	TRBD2	TGTGCCAGCAGTCATGGGGGGGGGAGCACGCAGTATTTT	CASSHGGGSTQYF
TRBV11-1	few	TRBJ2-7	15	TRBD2	TGTGCCAGCAGCTTTGGATTAGCGGGAGCTGGGGAGCAGTACTTC	CASSFGLAGAGEQYF
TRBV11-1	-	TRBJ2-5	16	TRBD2	TGTGCCAGCAGCTTAAGGCGGGGGGGCCCGGAGGAGACCCAGTACTTC	CASSLRRGGPEETQYF
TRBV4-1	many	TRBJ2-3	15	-	TGCGCCAGCAGCCAAGAAGGGACGCACACAGATACGCAGTATTTT	CASSQEGTHTDTQYF
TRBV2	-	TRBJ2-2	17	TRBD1	TGTGCCAGCAGTCTTCTCCGTGGACAGGGCGGTACCGGGGAGCTGTTTTTT	CASSLLRGQGGTGELFF
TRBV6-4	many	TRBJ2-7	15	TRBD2	TGTGCCAGCAGTGACTTTGCGGGAGGAACCTACGAGCAGTACTTC	CASSDFAGGTYEQYF
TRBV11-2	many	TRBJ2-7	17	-	TGTGCCAGCAGCCCCTCTGGGGTAGGGGAAGAAGACTACGAGCAGTACTTC	CASSPSGVGEEDYEQYF
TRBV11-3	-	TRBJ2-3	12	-	TGTGCCAGCAGCTTAGAACCAGATACGCAGTATTTT	CASSLEPDTQYF
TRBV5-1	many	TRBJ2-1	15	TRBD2	TGCGCCAGCAACCTAGCGGGAGATTGGAGAAATGAGCAGTTCTTC	CASNLAGDWRNEQFF
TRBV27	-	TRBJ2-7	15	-	TGTGCCAGCACCCAAGCGGCGGGAAGCTCCTACGAGCAGTACTTC	CASTQAAGSSYEQYF
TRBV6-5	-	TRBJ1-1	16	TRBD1	TGTGCCAGCAGTTACTCTCTGACAGGGTCGGGCTACGGAGCTTTCTTT	CASSYSLTGSGYGAFF
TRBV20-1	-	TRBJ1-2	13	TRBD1	TGCAGTGCGAGAACCGGGACAGGACGTGGCTACACCTTC	CSARTGTGRGYTF
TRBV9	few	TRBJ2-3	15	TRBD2	TGTGCCAGCAGCGAGGGGGGGACTAGCGAAGATACGCAGTATTTT	CASSEGGTSEDTQYF
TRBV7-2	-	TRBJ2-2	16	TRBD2	TGTGCCAGCAGCCCCGCCCCGGGCGGGAGGACCGGGGAGCTGTTTTTT	CASSPAPGGRTGELFF
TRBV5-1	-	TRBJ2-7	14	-	TGCGCCAGCAGCCCGCGACAGGACATGAACGAGCAGTACTTC	CASSPRQDMNEQYF
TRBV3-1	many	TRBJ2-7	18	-	TGTGCCAGCAGCCAAGCAAGGATGACCGGGACTCGCAGCTACGAGCAGTACTTC	CASSQARMTGTRSYEQYF
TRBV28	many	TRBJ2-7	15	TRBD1	TGTGCCAGCAGTTCTCCCCAGGGGGCCTCCTACGAGCAGTACTTC	CASSSPQGASYEQYF
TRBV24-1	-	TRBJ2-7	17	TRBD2	TGTGCCACCAGTGACCGATCACTAGCGGGAGGGAACTACGAGCAGTACTTC	CATSDRSLAGGNYEQYF
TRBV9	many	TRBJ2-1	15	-	TGTGCCAGCAGCGTAGCCAGCGCGGGCCACAATGAGCAGTTCTTC	CASSVASAGHNEQFF
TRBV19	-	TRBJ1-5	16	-	TGTGCCAGTAGTGACGGGACATGGAATAGCAATCAGCCCCAGCATTTT	CASSDGTWNSNQPQHF
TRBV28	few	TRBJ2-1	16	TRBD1	TGTGCCAGCAGTTTCCCGGACAGGGGAGGCTACAATGAGCAGTTCTTC	CASSFPDRGGYNEQFF
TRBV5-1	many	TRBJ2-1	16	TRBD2	TGCGCCAGCAGCCCGCAAGCGGGAATAAGTTACAATGAGCAGTTCTTC	CASSPQAGISYNEQFF
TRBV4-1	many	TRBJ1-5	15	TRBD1	TGCGCCAGCAGCCAGAGATCGACAGGGGATCAGCCCCAGCATTTT	CASSQRSTGDQPQHF
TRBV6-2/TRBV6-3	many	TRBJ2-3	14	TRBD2	TGTGCCAGCACTAATCGGGGGGGCCGAAATACGCAGTATTTT	CASTNRGGRNTQYF
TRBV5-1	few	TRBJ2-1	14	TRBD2	TGCGCCAGCAGCCTGACGGGGGGTAATAATGAGCAGTTCTTC	CASSLTGGNNEQFF
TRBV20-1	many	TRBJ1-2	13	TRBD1	TGCAGTGCCCCGGACAGGAGGAACTATGGCTACACCTTC	CSAPDRRNYGYTF
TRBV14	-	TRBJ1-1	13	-	TGTGCCAGCAGCCGGGGAGTGAACACTGAAGCTTTCTTT	CASSRGVNTEAFF
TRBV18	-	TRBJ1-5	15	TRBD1	TGTGCCAGCTCACCGGCGACAGGGGGGAATCAGCCCCAGCATTTT	CASSPATGGNQPQHF
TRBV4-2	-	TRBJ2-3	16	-	TGTGCCAGCAGCCAAGAACTAGCACCTCGCACAGATACGCAGTATTTT	CASSQELAPRTDTQYF
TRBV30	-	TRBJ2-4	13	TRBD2	TGTGCCTGGGCTAGCGGGGGGTTGGACATTCAGTACTTC	CAWASGGLDIQYF
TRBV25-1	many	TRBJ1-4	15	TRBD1	TGTGCCAGCAGTGAGCCGGGACAGATTAATGAAAAACTGTTTTTT	CASSEPGQINEKLFF
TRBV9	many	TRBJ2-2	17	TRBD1	TGTGCCAGCAGCGTAGATTCGGGACAGGGATACACCGGGGAGCTGTTTTTT	CASSVDSGQGYTGELFF